These 29 T cell receptor beta chains came from one sample sequenced in a study of identical twins. Each CDR3 protein gets one entry after TCRdb re-called the 5' RACE reads with MiXCR. The repertoire holds under 800,000 distinct CDR3 sequences, with roughly 20% as singletons. These data were likewise used in another study, on T cells expressing NK-cell markers.

Sequencing was performed on PBMCs. The receptor source for this set is a woman aged 18-30 years in good health.

The chain's CDR3 is CASSQEAGHGTQYF. In nucleotides, the CDR3 is TGCGCCAGCAGCCAAGAGGCGGGCCATGGTACGCAGTATTTT. This chain joins TRBV4-3 and TRBJ2-3, with D possibly matching TRBD2 (5 bases). V was cut by 0 bases and J by 8 bases, with 12 bases left in between. The CDR3 is 14 amino acids. Per the germline V gene, CDR1 is LGHNA and CDR2 is YSLEER.

Only a few counts were recorded for this clonotype. V and J are TRBV7-2 and TRBJ1-1; no reliable D call. The CDR3 runs to 12 residues. V lost 5 bases and J lost 8, with 12 bases in between. Germline V CDR1 and CDR2: SGHTA, FQGNSA. The CDR3 region has the DNA TGTGCCAGCAGCAAGGCGGCCGCAGAAGCTTTCTTT. It specifies CASSKAAAEAFF.

This clonotype has more than one count but fewer than ten. V and J are TRBV20-1 and TRBJ2-5; D is unclear. Between the trimmed V and J ends, which lost 2 bases and 7 bases, there was a span of 11 bases. CDR1 and CDR2 from the germline V gene are DFQATT and SNEGSKA (reference sequence). This CDR3 has 12 amino acids. CDR3 nucleotide sequence: TGCAGTGCTAGACTACCCTCCGTGACCCAGTACTTC. Protein: CSARLPSVTQYF.

The V and J genes are TRBV6-6 and TRBJ2-1; D is perhaps TRBD2 (5 bases). Per the germline V gene, CDR1 is MNHNY and CDR2 is SVGAGI (reference sequence). Trimming left V 7 bases short and J 4 bases short, with 11 bases between. The CDR3 sequence is 13 residues long. The CDR3 loop reads CASTPTGYNEQFF. DNA of the CDR3: TGTGCCAGCACCCCAACGGGGTACAATGAGCAGTTCTTC.

This clonotype was observed a handful of times. The rearrangement uses TRBV7-2 and TRBJ2-7, with TRBD2 identical over 9 bases. V lost 2 bases and J lost 6; bases outside the gene matches: 5. Germline CDR1 SGHTA, CDR2 FQGNSA. This CDR3 region has 14 residues. CDR3 sequence (DNA): TGTGCCAGCAGCTTACTAGCGGGACCAAGCGAGCAGTACTTC. Translation gives CASSLLAGPSEQYF.

This clonotype has only a few counts. This chain uses TRBV7-9 with TRBJ2-5; D is tentatively TRBD1 or TRBD2 (5 bases each). The V end was cut by 7 bases, the J end by 4 bases, with 7 bases between. CDR3 length: 11 residues. CDR1 and CDR2 (germline): SEHNR, FQNEAQ (reference sequence). The CDR3 DNA follows: TGTGCCAGCACTGGGGGAGAGACCCAGTACTTC. As protein: CASTGGETQYF.

This clonotype has at least ten counts. The chain has TRBV12-3 or TRBV12-4 and TRBJ2-1, with 13 bases that match TRBD2. With 5 bases clipped from V and 2 bases from J, the junction kept 9 bases outside the gene matches. The CDR3 consists of 18 residues. CDR3 protein: CASSPGTSGNTPYNEQFF. Written as DNA, the CDR3 is TGTGCCAGCAGTCCCGGGACTAGCGGGAATACTCCCTACAATGAGCAGTTCTTC.

This clonotype appeared a few times. The V gene is TRBV12-3 or TRBV12-4, the J gene TRBJ2-2, with D possibly matching TRBD2 (6 bases). Trimming took off 6 bases at V and 3 bases at J, with 23 bases between the two ends. This CDR3 is built from 18 residues. The CDR3 coding sequence is TGTGCCAGCAGGGTTCAAAGGGGACTGGAGATCGACACCGGGGAGCTGTTTTTT. It is translated as CASRVQRGLEIDTGELFF.

J is TRBJ1-4 and V is TRBV7-2, with no clear D. CDR3 size: 14 residues. V was pared by 1 base and J by 11 bases, with 14 bases between. Per germline, CDR1 SGHTA and CDR2 FQGNSA. The CDR3 region is CASSLGGSGGKLFF. The CDR3 DNA sequence: TGTGCCAGCAGCTTAGGCGGGTCAGGAGGGAAACTGTTTTTT.

This clonotype has more than one count but fewer than ten. The chain joins TRBV6-2 or TRBV6-3 to TRBJ2-1, with 13 bases fitting TRBD2. This CDR3 has 19 amino acids. Germline lookup yields CDR1 MNHEY and CDR2 SVGEGT. Trimming took 4 bases from V and 8 from J; bases not matched to a gene: 17. The CDR3, as DNA: TGTGCCAGCAGTTCCACTACTAGCGGGAGGGCCTCCGTTAGGTATGAGCAGTTCTTC. It codes for CASSSTTSGRASVRYEQFF.

This sequence joins TRBV20-1 and TRBJ2-7; D is perhaps TRBD1 (6 bases). This CDR3 is built from 12 residues. V was trimmed by 6 bases and J by 0 bases, leaving 9 bases between them. CDR1 is DFQATT, CDR2 SNEGSKA, per germline (reference sequence). In DNA, the CDR3 is TGCAGTGCCGACAGGAGCTCCTACGAGCAGTACTTC. Its translation is CSADRSSYEQYF.

This clonotype has more than one count but fewer than ten. V gene TRBV6-5 combines with J gene TRBJ1-6; D might be TRBD1 (6 bases). The CDR3 is made up of 16 amino acids. Between the trimmed V and J ends, which lost 0 bases and 7 bases, there was a span of 13 bases. Germline V gives CDR1 MNHEY, CDR2 SVGAGI. The DNA for the CDR3 is TGTGCCAGCAGTTACTCGGGGGGGGCAGGAAATTCACCCCTCCACTTT. Translating it yields CASSYSGGAGNSPLHF.

This clonotype appeared a few times. The chain has TRBV9 and TRBJ2-1, with a possible D match to TRBD2 (7 bases). This CDR3 has 14 amino acids. The germline CDR1 and CDR2 sequences are SGDLS and YYNGEE. With 4 bases removed from V and 7 bases from J, the gap between germline ends came to 15 bases. CDR3 DNA sequence: TGTGCCAGCAGCAGGGGGGGGGCCTGGAATGAGCAGTTCTTC. It codes for CASSRGGAWNEQFF.

This rearrangement joins TRBV10-3 to TRBJ2-5; 12 nucleotides match TRBD2. The CDR3 runs 16 residues. The V gene's germline CDR1 is ENHRY and CDR2 SYGVKD. V lost 6 bases, J lost 0 bases, and 5 bases stayed unmatched. The CDR3 protein is CAIRAGLAGNQETQYF. The CDR3 nucleotides read TGTGCCATCAGGGCCGGACTAGCGGGGAACCAAGAGACCCAGTACTTC.

The chain recombines TRBV12-3 or TRBV12-4 with TRBJ2-7; TRBD2 matches 8 bases. Losses at the gene ends were 3 bases for V and 5 bases for J; bases not matched to a gene: 18. There are 18 residues in the CDR3. CDR3 sequence reads: CASSFSSGGPRAPHEQYF. DNA of the CDR3: TGTGCCAGCAGTTTTTCGTCGGGAGGGCCTCGCGCACCCCACGAGCAGTACTTC.

This clonotype came up a few times. This rearrangement joins TRBV15 to TRBJ1-2, with TRBD1 matching over 9 bases. V lost 7 bases and J lost 5; bases outside the gene matches: 14. The CDR3 has 16 residues. Germline V gene lookup returns CDR1 LNHNV and CDR2 YYDKDF (reference sequence). This CDR3 reads CATTRRRTGALYGYTF. CDR3 DNA sequence: TGTGCCACCACCAGGCGCCGGACAGGGGCCCTTTATGGCTACACCTTC.

This clonotype appeared a few times. The V gene is TRBV7-2, the J gene TRBJ2-3, with D tentatively TRBD1 (5 bases). V lost 1 base, J lost 5 bases, and 7 bases lay in between. The CDR3 runs to 13 residues. Germline V lookup: CDR1 SGHTA, CDR2 FQGNSA. The CDR3 reads CASSLEGQDTQYF. DNA for the CDR3: TGTGCCAGCAGCTTAGAAGGACAAGATACGCAGTATTTT.

V usage is TRBV29-1 and J usage is TRBJ2-5, with D tentatively TRBD1 (6 bases). The V end was cut by 3 bases, the J end by 7 bases, with 12 bases between. This CDR3 has 12 residues. Germline assignment: CDR1 SQVTM and CDR2 ANQGSEA. The CDR3 spells CSVDQGTGTQYF. The CDR3 nucleotides read TGCAGCGTTGACCAGGGGACGGGGACCCAGTACTTC.

Remarks on this clonotype: A read error is possible here, since a much larger clone lies one base away. The chain couples TRBV5-8 to TRBJ2-1; D ambiguous. Germline assignment: CDR1 SGHTS and CDR2 YDEGEE. This CDR3 region has 17 residues. V lost 4 bases to trimming and J lost 4 bases, with 21 bases between them. CDR3 loop: CASSPLVAATIYNEQFF. CDR3 bases: TGTGCCAGCAGCCCTCTCGTGGCAGCCACTATATACAATGAGCAGTTCTTC.

This sequence joins TRBV20-1 and TRBJ1-2; D remains unclear. Germline V gene data show CDR1 as DFQATT and CDR2 as SNEGSKA (reference sequence). Trimming pared 2 bases from V and 7 bases from J, leaving 14 bases between. The CDR3 totals 13 residues. The CDR3 DNA sequence: TGCAGTGCTAGAATCGGGCAGCAGAGTGGCTACACCTTC. Translation gives CSARIGQQSGYTF.

V usage is TRBV6-1 and J usage is TRBJ2-4; D possibly matches TRBD1 or TRBD2 (5 bases each). The CDR3 covers 13 residues. Trimming removed 8 bases at V and 2 bases at J, with 10 bases between. Germline lookup yields CDR1 MNHNS and CDR2 SASEGT. The CDR3 protein is CASRRGPKNIQYF. CDR3 in DNA: TGTGCCAGCCGTCGGGGCCCCAAAAACATTCAGTACTTC.

This clonotype was found a few times. The V and J genes are TRBV6-1 and TRBJ2-7; perhaps TRBD2 as D (5 bases). The germline V gene encodes CDR1 MNHNS and CDR2 SASEGT. V was shortened by 7 bases and J by 2 bases, with 18 bases between the two germline ends. The length of the CDR3 is 15 residues. The CDR3 loop reads CASKAGPSGTYEQYF. The CDR3 bases are TGTGCCAGCAAGGCGGGTCCTTCAGGAACCTACGAGCAGTACTTC.

This chain connects TRBV5-1 to TRBJ2-5; D assignment may be TRBD1 or TRBD2 (6 bases each). V gave up 0 bases and J gave up 4 bases, with 19 bases separating them. The CDR3 runs to 17 residues. CDR1 is SGHRS, CDR2 YFSETQ, per germline. The CDR3 loop reads CASSLEFGGPRGETQYF. The CDR3 DNA reads TGCGCCAGCAGCTTGGAGTTTGGGGGGCCCCGAGGAGAGACCCAGTACTTC. Full variable domain (rest looked up from reference TRBV5-1 and TRBJ2-5): KAGVTQTPRYLIKTRGQQVTLSCSPISGHRSVSWYQQTPGQGLQFLFEYFSETQRNKGNFPGRFSGRQFSNSRSEMNVSTLELGDSALYLCASSLEFGGPRGETQYFGPGTRLLVL.

The chain employs TRBV6-2 or TRBV6-3 and TRBJ2-1; 10 bases fit TRBD1. The CDR3 covers 17 residues. Germline V gives CDR1 MNHEY, CDR2 SVGEGT. The V and J ends lost 0 bases and 9 bases, in that order; junction bases with no gene match: 11. CDR3 coding DNA: TGTGCCAGCAGTTACTCGACGCGGGGACAGGGGAGTATTGAGCAGTTCTTC. The encoded protein is CASSYSTRGQGSIEQFF.

This clonotype was recorded a few times. The chain joins TRBV9 to TRBJ2-1; unclear D gene. CDR3 size: 14 residues. CDR1 and CDR2 from the germline V gene are SGDLS and YYNGEE. Trimming removed 3 bases from V and 0 bases from J, with 7 bases in between. Here the CDR3 reads CASSEESSYNEQFF. CDR3 in DNA: TGTGCCAGCAGCGAGGAGAGCTCCTACAATGAGCAGTTCTTC.

In this sample, this clonotype turned up a few times. The chain employs TRBV12-3 or TRBV12-4 and TRBJ2-7, with a possible D match to TRBD2 (6 bases). The CDR3 runs to 14 residues. V was clipped by 0 bases and J by 3 bases, with 9 bases between them. The CDR3 nucleotides are TGTGCCAGCAGTTTAGCGCGCGGGGTCTACGAGCAGTACTTC. Its protein is CASSLARGVYEQYF.

This clonotype was seen more than once but under ten times. The gene calls are TRBV28 and TRBJ1-1; 8 positions agree with TRBD1. V shed 4 bases and J 6 bases; nucleotides not matched to a gene: 16. The CDR3 has 17 residues. Germline CDR1 reads MDHEN; CDR2 reads SYDVKM. For the CDR3, the DNA is TGTGCCAGCAGTTCACCCGGACAGGGCGGAATGAGAGCTGAAGCTTTCTTT. This translates into CASSSPGQGGMRAEAFF.

The rearrangement links TRBV12-3 or TRBV12-4 to TRBJ1-6; D not certain. V lost 3 bases and J 11 bases, leaving 5 bases between the germline ends. The CDR3 has 11 residues. In DNA form, the CDR3 reads TGTGCCAGCAGTTTTGGGACACCCCTCCACTTT. This translates into CASSFGTPLHF.

The rearrangement uses TRBV4-3 and TRBJ2-1; 11 bases line up with TRBD2. The CDR3 has 18 residues. Trimming at V came to 0 bases and at J to 12 bases, leaving 16 bases not matched to a gene. The germline V gene has CDR1 LGHNA and CDR2 YSLEER. The CDR3 sequence is CASSQDWLAGGMARRQFF. Written as DNA, the CDR3 is TGCGCCAGCAGCCAAGATTGGCTAGCGGGAGGCATGGCGCGGAGGCAGTTCTTC.